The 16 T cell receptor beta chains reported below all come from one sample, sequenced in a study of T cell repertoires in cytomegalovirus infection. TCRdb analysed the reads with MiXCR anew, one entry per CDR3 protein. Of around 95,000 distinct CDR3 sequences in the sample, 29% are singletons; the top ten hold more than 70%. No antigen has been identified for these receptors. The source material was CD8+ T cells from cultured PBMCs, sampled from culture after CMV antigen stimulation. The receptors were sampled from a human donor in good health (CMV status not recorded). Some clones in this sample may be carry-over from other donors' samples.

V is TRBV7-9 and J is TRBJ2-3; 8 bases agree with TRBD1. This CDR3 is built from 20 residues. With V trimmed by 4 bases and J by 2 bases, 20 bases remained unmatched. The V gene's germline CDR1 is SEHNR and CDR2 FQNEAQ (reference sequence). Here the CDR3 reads CASSSPFKPRGQDTTDTQYF. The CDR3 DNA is TGTGCCAGCAGCTCCCCGTTCAAACCCCGGGGACAGGACACCACAGATACGCAGTATTTT.

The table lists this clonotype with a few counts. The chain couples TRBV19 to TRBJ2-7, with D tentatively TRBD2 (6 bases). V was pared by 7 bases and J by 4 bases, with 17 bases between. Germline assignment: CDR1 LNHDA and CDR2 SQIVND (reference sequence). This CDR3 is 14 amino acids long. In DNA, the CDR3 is TGTGCCAGTAACTCGGGACGGGAGAAATACGAGCAGTACTTC. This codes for CASNSGREKYEQYF.

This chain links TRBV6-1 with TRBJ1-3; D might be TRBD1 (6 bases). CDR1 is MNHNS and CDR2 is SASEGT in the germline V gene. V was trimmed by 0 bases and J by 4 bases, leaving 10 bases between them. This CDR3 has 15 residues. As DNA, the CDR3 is TGTGCCAGCAGTGAAGCAACGACAGGAGGAAACACCATATATTTT. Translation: CASSEATTGGNTIYF.

The CDR3: CASSLGHPYEQYF. CDR3 nucleotide sequence: TGTGCCAGCAGTTTGGGACACCCTTACGAGCAGTACTTC. V is TRBV12-3 or TRBV12-4 and J is TRBJ2-7; TRBD1 might be the D (6 bases). This CDR3 is built from 13 residues. Trimming left V 3 bases short and J 4 bases short, with 10 bases between.

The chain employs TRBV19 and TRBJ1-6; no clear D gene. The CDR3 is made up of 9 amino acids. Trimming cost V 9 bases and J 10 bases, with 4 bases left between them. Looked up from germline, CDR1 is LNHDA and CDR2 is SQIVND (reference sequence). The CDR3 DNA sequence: TGTGCCAGCGGCTCACCCCTCCACTTT. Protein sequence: CASGSPLHF.

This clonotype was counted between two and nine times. Written as DNA, the CDR3 is TGTGCCAGCAGCCACTTTGGAGGGGGGGGCCCAGATACGCAGTATTTT. Protein sequence: CASSHFGGGGPDTQYF. J is TRBJ2-3 and V is TRBV12-3 or TRBV12-4, with D possibly matching TRBD2 (7 bases). Between the trimmed V and J ends, which lost 6 bases and 4 bases, there was a span of 20 bases. The CDR3 extends over 16 amino acids.

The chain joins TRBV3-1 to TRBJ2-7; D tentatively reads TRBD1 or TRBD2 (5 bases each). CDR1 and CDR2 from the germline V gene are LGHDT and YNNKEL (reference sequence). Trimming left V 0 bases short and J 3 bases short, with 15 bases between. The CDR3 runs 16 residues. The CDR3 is CASSQDYGTDFYEQYF. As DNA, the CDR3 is TGTGCCAGCAGCCAAGATTATGGGACGGATTTCTACGAGCAGTACTTC.

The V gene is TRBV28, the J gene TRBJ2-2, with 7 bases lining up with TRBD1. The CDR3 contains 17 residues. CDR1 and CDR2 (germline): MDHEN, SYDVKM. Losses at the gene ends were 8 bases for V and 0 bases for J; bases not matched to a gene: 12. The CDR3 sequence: CASHSIDRASNTGELFF. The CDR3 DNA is TGTGCCAGCCATTCCATAGACAGGGCTTCGAACACCGGGGAGCTGTTTTTT.

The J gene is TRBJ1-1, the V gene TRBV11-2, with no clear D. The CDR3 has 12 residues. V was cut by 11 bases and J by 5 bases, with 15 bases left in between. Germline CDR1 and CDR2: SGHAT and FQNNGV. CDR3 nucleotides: TGTGCCGACTCTGGGCGCGTAACTGAAGCTTTCTTT. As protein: CADSGRVTEAFF.

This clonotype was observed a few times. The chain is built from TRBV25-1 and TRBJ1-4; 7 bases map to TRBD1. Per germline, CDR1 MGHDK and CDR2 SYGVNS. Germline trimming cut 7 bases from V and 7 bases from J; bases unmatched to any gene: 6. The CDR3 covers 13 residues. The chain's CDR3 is CASNRGPGEKLFF. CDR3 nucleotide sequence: TGTGCCAGCAATAGGGGGCCTGGTGAAAAACTGTTTTTT.

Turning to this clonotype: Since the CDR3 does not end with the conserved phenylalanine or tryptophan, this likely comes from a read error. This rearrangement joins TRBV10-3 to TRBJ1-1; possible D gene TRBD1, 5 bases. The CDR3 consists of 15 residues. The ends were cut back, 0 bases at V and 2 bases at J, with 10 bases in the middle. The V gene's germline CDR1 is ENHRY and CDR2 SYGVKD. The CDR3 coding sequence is TGTGCCATCAGTGAGTCGGGGCAGGTTAACACTGAAGCTTTCTCT. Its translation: CAISESGQVNTEAFS.

The CDR3 reads CASRLAGREQYF. The CDR3 DNA sequence: TGTGCCAGCAGACTCGCGGGCCGCGAGCAGTACTTC. The V gene is TRBV27, the J gene TRBJ2-7; D perhaps matches TRBD2 (5 bases). CDR3 length: 12 residues. V was pared by 6 bases and J by 6 bases, with 12 bases between. The germline V gene encodes CDR1 MNHEY and CDR2 SMNVEV (reference sequence).

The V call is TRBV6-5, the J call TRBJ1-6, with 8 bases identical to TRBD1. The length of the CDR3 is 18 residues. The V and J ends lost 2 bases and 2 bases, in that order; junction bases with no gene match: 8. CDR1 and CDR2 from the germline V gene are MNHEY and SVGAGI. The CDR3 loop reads CASSYKLDRDPYNSPLHF. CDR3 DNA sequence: TGTGCCAGCAGTTACAAACTGGACAGGGACCCCTATAATTCACCCCTCCACTTT.

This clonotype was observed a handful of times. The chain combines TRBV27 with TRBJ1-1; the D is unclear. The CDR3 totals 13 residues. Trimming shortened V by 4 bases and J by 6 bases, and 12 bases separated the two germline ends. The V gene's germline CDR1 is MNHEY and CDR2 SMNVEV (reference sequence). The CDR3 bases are TGTGCCAGCAGTTCCACTACATGGGCTGAAGCTTTCTTT. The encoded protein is CASSSTTWAEAFF.

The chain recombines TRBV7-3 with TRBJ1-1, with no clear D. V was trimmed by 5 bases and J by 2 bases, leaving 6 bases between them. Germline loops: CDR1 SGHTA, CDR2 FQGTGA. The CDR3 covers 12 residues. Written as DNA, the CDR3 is TGTGCCAGCAGCACCCCTAACACTGAAGCTTTCTTT. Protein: CASSTPNTEAFF.

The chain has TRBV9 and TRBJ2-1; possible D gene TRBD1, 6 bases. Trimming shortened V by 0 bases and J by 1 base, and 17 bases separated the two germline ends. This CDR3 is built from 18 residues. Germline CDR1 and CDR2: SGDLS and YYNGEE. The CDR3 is CASSVDEDRRNSYNEQFF. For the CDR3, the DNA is TGTGCCAGCAGCGTAGATGAGGACAGACGAAATTCCTACAATGAGCAGTTCTTC.